These T cell receptor beta chains were read from a single sample in a study of cytomegalovirus exposure and HLA in healthy donors. Clones were read by immunoSEQ multiplex PCR, and TCRdb kept only the in-frame ones, dropping some. The sample has about 56,000 clones, approximately 89% seen once. The sample comprised PBMCs. These receptors all stem from a woman younger than 30 in good health and CMV-seronegative. CDR3s include the opening cysteine and the closing phenylalanine or tryptophan. Fields, in order: CDR3 protein, clone size, V gene, J gene. A clone size is listed for some rows: how often the clone was seen (once, few, many), or a class if it is expanded.

CDR3aa: CASSFPPEDSRSGNTIYF
abundance: NA
v_gene: TRBV11-1
j_gene: TRBJ1-3

CDR3aa: CASSVGASTDTQYF
abundance: once
v_gene: TRBV9
j_gene: TRBJ2-3

CDR3aa: CASSVGTNEQFF
abundance: once
v_gene: TRBV9
j_gene: TRBJ2-1

CDR3aa: CASSPPGLAARMGRETQYF
abundance: NA
v_gene: TRBV13
j_gene: TRBJ2-5

CDR3aa: CASSARGQGAISTYNEQFF
abundance: NA
v_gene: TRBV5-4
j_gene: TRBJ2-1

CDR3aa: CASGLALPSSTDTQYF
abundance: NA
v_gene: TRBV12-5
j_gene: TRBJ2-3

CDR3aa: CASSNVGEQYF
abundance: NA
v_gene: TRBV25-1
j_gene: TRBJ2-7

CDR3aa: CAWSSGGPYNEQFF
abundance: NA
v_gene: TRBV30
j_gene: TRBJ2-1

CDR3aa: CATARTGPISYEQYF
abundance: once
v_gene: TRBV19
j_gene: TRBJ2-7

CDR3aa: CASGRIPYNEQFF
abundance: NA
v_gene: TRBV28
j_gene: TRBJ2-1

CDR3aa: CASSQDPSGRRSDTQYF
abundance: NA
v_gene: TRBV4-3
j_gene: TRBJ2-3

CDR3aa: CASTPGLAANTGELFF
abundance: NA
v_gene: TRBV9
j_gene: TRBJ2-2

CDR3aa: CASREAGNSGNTIYF
abundance: NA
v_gene: TRBV5-1
j_gene: TRBJ1-3

CDR3aa: CASKGQPGEKLFF
abundance: NA
v_gene: TRBV2
j_gene: TRBJ1-4

CDR3aa: CASSSEGLAGINEQFF
abundance: NA
v_gene: TRBV5-6
j_gene: TRBJ2-1

CDR3aa: CASSRRWGTGASNEQFF
abundance: NA
v_gene: TRBV19
j_gene: TRBJ2-1

CDR3aa: CASSLTGGGEKLFF
abundance: NA
v_gene: TRBV28
j_gene: TRBJ1-4

CDR3aa: CASKYRYSNYGYTF
abundance: NA
v_gene: TRBV5-6
j_gene: TRBJ1-2

CDR3aa: CAWSRGGEQYF
abundance: NA
v_gene: TRBV30
j_gene: TRBJ2-7

CDR3aa: CASRMTRTGGNYGYTF
abundance: NA
v_gene: TRBV27
j_gene: TRBJ1-2

CDR3aa: CASSMYRGAGELFF
abundance: once
v_gene: TRBV19
j_gene: TRBJ2-2

CDR3aa: CASSLPPGIGANVLTF
abundance: NA
v_gene: TRBV27
j_gene: TRBJ2-6

CDR3aa: CASSLGGTSGSQINEQFF
abundance: NA
v_gene: TRBV5-1
j_gene: TRBJ2-1

CDR3aa: CASSRAQETQYF
abundance: NA
v_gene: TRBV19
j_gene: TRBJ2-5

CDR3aa: CASSDPGRYQETQYF
abundance: NA
v_gene: TRBV6-1
j_gene: TRBJ2-5

CDR3aa: CASSEWRDREYETQYF
abundance: NA
v_gene: TRBV10-1
j_gene: TRBJ2-5

CDR3aa: CASSWGTRSDNEQFF
abundance: once
v_gene: TRBV6-5
j_gene: TRBJ2-1

CDR3aa: CASSRTSGRYNEQFF
abundance: NA
v_gene: TRBV7-2
j_gene: TRBJ2-1

CDR3aa: CASSPGTTSEQYF
abundance: NA
v_gene: TRBV13
j_gene: TRBJ2-7

CDR3aa: CASKRGWTEAFF
abundance: NA
v_gene: TRBV28
j_gene: TRBJ1-1

CDR3aa: CASSSGGSGLNEQFF
abundance: medium-sized
v_gene: TRBV27
j_gene: TRBJ2-1

CDR3aa: CASSYKQGGNGYTF
abundance: NA
v_gene: TRBV6-6
j_gene: TRBJ1-2

CDR3aa: CASSSIQREADTQYF
abundance: once
v_gene: TRBV28
j_gene: TRBJ2-3

CDR3aa: CASEVANYGYTF
abundance: NA
v_gene: TRBV5-6
j_gene: TRBJ1-2

CDR3aa: CASSLLDRGSTDTQYF
abundance: NA
v_gene: TRBV7-8
j_gene: TRBJ2-3

CDR3aa: CASSLAQGWEAFF
abundance: NA
v_gene: TRBV7-9
j_gene: TRBJ1-1

CDR3aa: CASSYRVSSGNTIYF
abundance: NA
v_gene: TRBV7-2
j_gene: TRBJ1-3

CDR3aa: CASSLGTGTLYGYTF
abundance: once
v_gene: TRBV7-2
j_gene: TRBJ1-2

CDR3aa: CASSTGLPYEQYF
abundance: few
v_gene: TRBV19
j_gene: TRBJ2-7

CDR3aa: CASSGRDSNQPQHF
abundance: once
v_gene: TRBV6-5
j_gene: TRBJ1-5

CDR3aa: CASTRLVTDTQYF
abundance: NA
v_gene: TRBV7-2
j_gene: TRBJ2-3

CDR3aa: CASSPGTDGYTF
abundance: NA
v_gene: TRBV5-1
j_gene: TRBJ1-2

CDR3aa: CAWRVGHTNTGELFF
abundance: NA
v_gene: TRBV30
j_gene: TRBJ2-2

CDR3aa: CASSLATRVDTQYF
abundance: NA
v_gene: TRBV5-1
j_gene: TRBJ2-3

CDR3aa: CASSQEVQGLSYGYTF
abundance: NA
v_gene: TRBV4-1
j_gene: TRBJ1-2

CDR3aa: CASSKEGLYEQYF
abundance: NA
v_gene: TRBV13
j_gene: TRBJ2-7

CDR3aa: CASTRDRVNTEAFF
abundance: NA
v_gene: TRBV19
j_gene: TRBJ1-1

CDR3aa: CASSLARQTGVYGYTF
abundance: NA
v_gene: TRBV5-7
j_gene: TRBJ1-2

CDR3aa: CASRREAEAFF
abundance: NA
v_gene: TRBV5-1
j_gene: TRBJ1-1

CDR3aa: CASSFTAANGNTQYF
abundance: NA
v_gene: TRBV28
j_gene: TRBJ2-3

CDR3aa: CASSSQRGGETQYF
abundance: NA
v_gene: TRBV11-2
j_gene: TRBJ2-5

CDR3aa: CASSKALGNREDSEQYF
abundance: NA
v_gene: TRBV21-1
j_gene: TRBJ2-7

CDR3aa: CASSQDLQGLAGVYEQFF
abundance: NA
v_gene: TRBV4-3
j_gene: TRBJ2-1